The 2 T cell receptor beta chains below were found in one sample sequenced in a study of cytomegalovirus exposure and HLA in healthy donors. This PCR relied on a set of 60 Vbeta primers and 13 Jbeta primers. Assay: immunoSEQ multiplex PCR; the TCRdb copy retains only in-frame clones and omits some. The sample holds 100,000 to 150,000 clones, 60% to 85% seen once. Specimen: PBMCs. These receptors were taken from a man aged 30 to 39 in good health and CMV-seronegative.

On this clone itself: The same CDR3 is also encoded by other DNA sequences in this sample. The rearrangement joins TRBV7-3 to TRBJ1-1; a possible D gene is TRBD1 (6 bases). Germline CDR1 and CDR2: SGHTA and FQGTGA. Between the trimmed V and J ends, which lost 4 bases and 4 bases, there was a span of 10 bases. CDR3 length: 13 residues. CDR3 sequence: CASSSQGSTEAFF. The CDR3, as DNA: TGTGCCAGCAGCTCACAGGGCTCCACTGAAGCTTTCTTT.

The V gene is TRBV7-6, the J gene TRBJ1-4, with no clear D. Looked up from germline, CDR1 is SGHVS and CDR2 is FNYEAQ. The CDR3 sequence is 15 residues long. V dropped 1 base and J dropped 0 bases, with 6 bases sitting between them. This CDR3 reads CASSLGVATNEKLFF. CDR3 DNA sequence: TGTGCCAGCAGCTTAGGAGTTGCAACTAATGAAAAACTGTTTTTT. Using reference TRBV7-6 and TRBJ1-4 for the parts outside the CDR3, the full variable domain is GAGVSQSPRYKVTKRGQDVALRCDPISGHVSLYWYRQALGQGPEFLTYFNYEAQQDKSGLPNDRFSAERPEGSISTLTIQRTEQRDSAMYRCASSLGVATNEKLFFGSGTQLSVL.